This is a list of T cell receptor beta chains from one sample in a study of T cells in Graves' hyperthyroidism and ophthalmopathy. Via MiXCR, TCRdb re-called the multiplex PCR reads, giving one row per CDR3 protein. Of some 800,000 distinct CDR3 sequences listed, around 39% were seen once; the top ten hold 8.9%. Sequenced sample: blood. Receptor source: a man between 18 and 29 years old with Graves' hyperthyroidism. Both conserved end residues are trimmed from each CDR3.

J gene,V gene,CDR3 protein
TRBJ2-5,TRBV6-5,ASSYSQGSEETQY
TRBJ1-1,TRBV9,ASSYGGAAF
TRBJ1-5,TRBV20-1,SAPARYSNQPQH
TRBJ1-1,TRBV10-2,ASSESGGPVNTEAF
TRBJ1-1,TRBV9,ASSDSRDRVPEAF
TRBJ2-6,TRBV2,ASSVGPGSGANVLT
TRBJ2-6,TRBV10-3,AISGGQGANVLT
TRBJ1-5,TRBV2,ASNPDRPRNQPQH
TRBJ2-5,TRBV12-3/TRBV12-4,ASSPVQWGGPETQY
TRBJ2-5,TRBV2,ASSWPDQETQY
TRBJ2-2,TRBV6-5,ASSEPRVLF
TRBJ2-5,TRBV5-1,ASSSDETQY
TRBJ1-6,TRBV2,ASSRESRVGSPLH
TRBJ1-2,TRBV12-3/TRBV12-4,ASSEAWADSYGYT
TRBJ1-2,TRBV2,ASSEDPGSYGYT
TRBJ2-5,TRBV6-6,ASSRRARETQY
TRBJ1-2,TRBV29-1,SVPSRNYGYT
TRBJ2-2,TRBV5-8,ASSAGTTGELF
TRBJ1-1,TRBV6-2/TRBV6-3,ASSYLSVTEAF
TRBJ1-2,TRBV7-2,ASSPRTSGYT
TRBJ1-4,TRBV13,ASTTGWREKLF
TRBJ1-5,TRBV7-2,ASSLSILGQPQH
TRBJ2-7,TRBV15,ATSRETVREQY
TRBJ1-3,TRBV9,ASSVGPANSGNTIY
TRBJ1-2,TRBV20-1,SVADSKFYGYT
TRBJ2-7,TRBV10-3,AISEGLAEVYEQY
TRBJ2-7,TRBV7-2,ASSYVPQARSYEQY
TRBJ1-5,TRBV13,ASSSGGDRANQPQH
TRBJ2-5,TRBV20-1,SATPSSGSQETQY
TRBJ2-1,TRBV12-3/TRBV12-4,ASSEALAGTNEQF
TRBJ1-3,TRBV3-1,ASSYNTGTVPIY
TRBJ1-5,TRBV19,ASSISAGFYQPQH
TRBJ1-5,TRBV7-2,ASSPSGGEPQH
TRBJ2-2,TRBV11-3,ASSVTSNTGELF
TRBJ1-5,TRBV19,ASSAWTGQPQH
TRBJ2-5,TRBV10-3,AISEGFGGGETQY